This T cell receptor beta chain was found in a study of blood T cell repertoires in COVID-19. Overall study: There were acute and convalescent COVID-19 samples, and they came from the United States, Italy and Spain. Sample material is recorded as cDNA or gDNA derived from T cells, B-cell-depleted T cells, or PBMCs.

V was shortened by 3 bases and J by 4 bases, with 6 bases between the two germline ends. The CDR3 loop spans 12 amino acids. Original handling: Estimates of nucleated cell counts were drawn from the amplification of reference gene primers. Measured with immunoSEQ multiplex PCR; TCRdb has only the in-frame clones, and not every one. D and trimming were read from the DNA, whereas the V and J calls and clone size are those reported in that table. This table holds approximately 240,000 clones, 84% found once. Material: peripheral blood. This sequence joins TRBV12-3 or TRBV12-4 and TRBJ1-2; possible D gene TRBD1, 5 bases. The TCR was taken from a woman in her thirties or forties who had recovered from COVID-19. The CDR3 bases are TGTGCCAGCAGTTTCGGGGGCTATGGCTACACCTTC. Protein product: CASSFGGYGYTF.